This T cell receptor beta chain was obtained from a study of blood T cell repertoires in COVID-19 (dated by TCRdb to 2019 to 2021). Background on the whole study: The collaborator samples originated in the United States, Italy and Spain and spanned the acute and convalescent phases of COVID-19. Samples were obtained from the ongoing ImmuneRACE study (first 160 participants) and from roughly 1,300 subjects provided by 6 global collaborators. Where available, HLA class I and class II types were obtained from metadata supplied by the sample provider rather than from assay-based typing. A de-identified subject ID, COVID-19 status, age in years and sex were almost always included in the sample metadata. Deeply sampled blood TCRbeta repertoires from subjects exposed to, actively infected with, or recovered from COVID-19 were included in the dataset. A freely available public database, intended as a resource for researchers studying the immune response to SARS-CoV-2, is where the repertoires were released. The material from the prospective study consisted of cDNA or gDNA derived from T cells, B-cell-depleted T cells, or PBMCs.

About this clone itself: No antigen is known for it. Base qualities are not at hand, and no much larger clone is one base apart.

Taken from the germline V gene, the CDR1 and CDR2 loops are MNHNS and SASEGT. The CDR3 has 14 amino acids, counting the end cysteine and phenylalanine. The entry retains the CDR3 DNA only, 42 bases that are in frame from base 1. V and J are trimmed by 0 bases and 4 bases, and the gene matches miss 2 bases of the junction. On the study overall, not on this receptor specifically: How much clinical and demographic metadata was included differed by source and by participant, and the metadata was provided uncurated.

The immunoSEQ Assay, a bias-controlled multiplex PCR, was used to amplify TCRbeta CDR3 regions from genomic DNA. The original pipeline was this. Within the assay, amplification of reference gene primers was used to estimate how many nucleated cells each sample contained. Sequence reads were collapsed and filtered to measure the absolute abundance of every unique TCRbeta CDR3 rearrangement. For each sample, productive Simpson clonality was calculated by taking the square root of Simpson's diversity index across productive rearrangements. Imported from immuneACCESS, the table was reduced by TCRdb to in-frame sequences with V and J called. These copies leave out some clones; in studies compared against another copy, an unresolved V gene accounts for under half, and the cause of the remainder is not known. D and trimming were read from the DNA, whereas the V and J calls and clone size are those reported in that table. A total of around 100,000 clones appear in this sample, roughly 85% of them only once. Clones ranked in the top ten supply approximately 3% of the sample.

Each collaborating institution followed its own protocols to collect whole blood in K2EDTA tubes. For TCRbeta analysis, collaborators shipped samples in one of three forms: frozen whole blood, isolated PBMCs, or DNA extracted from either of those sample types. Sequencing was performed on peripheral blood. The clonotype comes from a man in his fifties or sixties in a cohort sampled during active COVID-19. The chain joins TRBV6-1 to TRBJ2-5; 7 bases in the middle match TRBD2. CDR3 loop: CASSEAWGGETQYF. The DNA sequence follows: TGTGCCAGCAGTGAAGCCTGGGGGGGAGAGACCCAGTACTTC.